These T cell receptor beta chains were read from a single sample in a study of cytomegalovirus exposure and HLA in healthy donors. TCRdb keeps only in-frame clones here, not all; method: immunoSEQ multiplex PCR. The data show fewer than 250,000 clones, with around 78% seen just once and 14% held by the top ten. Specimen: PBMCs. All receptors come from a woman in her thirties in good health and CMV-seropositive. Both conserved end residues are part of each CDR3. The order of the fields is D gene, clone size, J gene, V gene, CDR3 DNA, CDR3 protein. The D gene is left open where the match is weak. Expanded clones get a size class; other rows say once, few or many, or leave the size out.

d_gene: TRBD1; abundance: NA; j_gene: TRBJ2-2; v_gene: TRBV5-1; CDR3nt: TGCGCCAGCAGCTTGGGGCGGACAGGGTCGGGGACCGGGGAGCTGTTTTTT; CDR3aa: CASSLGRTGSGTGELFF
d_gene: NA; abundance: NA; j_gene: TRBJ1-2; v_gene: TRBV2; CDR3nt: TGTGCCAGCAGTGTAGAGGGGGTTAACTATGGCTACACCTTC; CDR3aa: CASSVEGVNYGYTF
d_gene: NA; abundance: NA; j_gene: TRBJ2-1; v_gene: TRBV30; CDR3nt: TGTGCCTGGAGCCCGCAGGGGAATGAGCAGTTCTTC; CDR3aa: CAWSPQGNEQFF
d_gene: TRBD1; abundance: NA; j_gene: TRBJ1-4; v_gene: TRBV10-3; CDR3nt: TGTGCCATCAGTGAGTCGGTAGGGGGCCAGGAAAAACTGTTTTTT; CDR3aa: CAISESVGGQEKLFF
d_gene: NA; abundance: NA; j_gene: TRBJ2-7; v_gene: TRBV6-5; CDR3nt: TGTGCCAGCAGACACCCCCCCTACGAGCAGTACTTC; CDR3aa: CASRHPPYEQYF
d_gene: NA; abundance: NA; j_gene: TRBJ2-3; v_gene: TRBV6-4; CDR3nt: TGTGCCAGCAGTGAGCGGGGAGGCGGCTCCACAGATACGCAGTATTTT; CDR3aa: CASSERGGGSTDTQYF
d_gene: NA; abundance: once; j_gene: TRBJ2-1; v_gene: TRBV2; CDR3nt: TGTGCCAGCAGTGAAATGGACCTACTAGGATACAATGAGCAGTTCTTC; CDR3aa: CASSEMDLLGYNEQFF
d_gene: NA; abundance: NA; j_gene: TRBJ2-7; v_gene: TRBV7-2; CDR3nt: TGTGCCAGCAGCCCCAGCGGGTCCTACGAGCAGTACTTC; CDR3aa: CASSPSGSYEQYF
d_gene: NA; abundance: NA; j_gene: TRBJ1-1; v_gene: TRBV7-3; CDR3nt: TGTGCCAGCAGCCCCCTAGGAGGGGTCGACACTGAAGCTTTCTTT; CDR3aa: CASSPLGGVDTEAFF
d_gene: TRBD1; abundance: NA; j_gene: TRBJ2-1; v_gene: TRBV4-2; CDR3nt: TGTGCCAGCAGCCAAGGGTCAGGGGGACGGTACAATGAGCAGTTCTTC; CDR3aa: CASSQGSGGRYNEQFF
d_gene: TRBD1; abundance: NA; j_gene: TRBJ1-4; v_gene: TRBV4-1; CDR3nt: TGCGCCAGCGCCGTGGGACAGGACGAAAAACTGTTTTTT; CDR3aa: CASAVGQDEKLFF
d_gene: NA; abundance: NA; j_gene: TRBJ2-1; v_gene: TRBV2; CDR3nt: TGTGCCAGCGTGCGGAGCTCCTACAATGAGCAGTTCTTC; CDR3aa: CASVRSSYNEQFF
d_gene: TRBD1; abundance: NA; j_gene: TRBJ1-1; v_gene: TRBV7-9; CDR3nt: TGTGCCAGCAGCTTAGGCGGGGATGACAGGGGAGCTTTCTTT; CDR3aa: CASSLGGDDRGAFF
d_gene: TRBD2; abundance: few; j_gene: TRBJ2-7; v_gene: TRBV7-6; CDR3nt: TGTGCCAGCAGCCCCCGGGGGGGGGCGATGAGCTCCTACGAGCAGTACTTC; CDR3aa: CASSPRGGAMSSYEQYF
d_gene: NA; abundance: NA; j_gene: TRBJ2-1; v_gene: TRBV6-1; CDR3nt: TGTGCCAGCAGTGAAGTTCGGGGGAATGAGCAGTTCTTC; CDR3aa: CASSEVRGNEQFF
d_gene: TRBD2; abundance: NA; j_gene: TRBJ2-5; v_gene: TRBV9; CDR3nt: TGTGCCAGCAGCTCAGGAGCTAGCGGGAGTGCGTACCAAGAGACCCAGTACTTC; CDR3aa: CASSSGASGSAYQETQYF
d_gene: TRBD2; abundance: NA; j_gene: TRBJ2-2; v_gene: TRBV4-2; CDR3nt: TGTGCCAGCACGGAGTTGGGACTAGCGGGAGGGTACACCGGGGAGCTGTTTTTT; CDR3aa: CASTELGLAGGYTGELFF
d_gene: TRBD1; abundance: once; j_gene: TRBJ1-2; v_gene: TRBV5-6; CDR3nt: TGTGCCAGCATTCGTACAGGGGAAGGAGGCTACACCTTC; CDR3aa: CASIRTGEGGYTF
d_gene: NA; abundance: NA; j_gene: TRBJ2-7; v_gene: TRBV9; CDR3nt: TGTGCCAGCAGCGCGGGGGACGAGCAGTACTTC; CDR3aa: CASSAGDEQYF
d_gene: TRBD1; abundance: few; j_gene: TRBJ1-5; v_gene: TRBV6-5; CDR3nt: TGTGCCAGCACACAGGGGAGCAATCAGCCCCAGCATTTT; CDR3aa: CASTQGSNQPQHF
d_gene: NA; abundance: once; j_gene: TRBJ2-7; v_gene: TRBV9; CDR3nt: TGTGCCAGCAGCGTAGACTACAGGGTAGGCGAGCAGTACTTC; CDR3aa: CASSVDYRVGEQYF
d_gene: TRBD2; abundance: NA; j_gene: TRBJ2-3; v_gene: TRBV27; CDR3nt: TGTGCCAGCAGTTTATGGGAGCGGGGGGGTAGCACAGATACGCAGTATTTT; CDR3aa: CASSLWERGGSTDTQYF
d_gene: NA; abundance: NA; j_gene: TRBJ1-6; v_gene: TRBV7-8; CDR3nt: TGTGCCAGCAGCTCCGGGAGGGGTGGGCCACCCCTCCACTTT; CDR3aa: CASSSGRGGPPLHF
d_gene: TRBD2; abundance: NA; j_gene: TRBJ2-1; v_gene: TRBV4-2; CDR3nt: TGTGCCAGCAGCCAAGATAAAGTAGGACTAGCGGAGAACAATGAGCAGTTCTTC; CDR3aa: CASSQDKVGLAENNEQFF
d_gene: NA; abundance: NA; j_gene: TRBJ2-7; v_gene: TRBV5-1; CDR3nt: TGCGCCAGCAGCTTTCAGGGATCCTACGAGCAGTACTTC; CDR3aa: CASSFQGSYEQYF
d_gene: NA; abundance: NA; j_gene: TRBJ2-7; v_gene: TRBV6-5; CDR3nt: TGTGCCAGCAGTCCTACCCACGAAAGCTCCTACGAGCAGTACTTC; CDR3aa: CASSPTHESSYEQYF
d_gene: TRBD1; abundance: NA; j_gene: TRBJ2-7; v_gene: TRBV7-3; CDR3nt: TGTGCCAGCAGAAAGACAGGGACGGCCTACGAGCAGTACTTC; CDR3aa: CASRKTGTAYEQYF
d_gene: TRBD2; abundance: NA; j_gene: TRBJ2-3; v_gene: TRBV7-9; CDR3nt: TGTGCCAGCAGCTTAGTTTCTAGCGGCTCAGATACGCAGTATTTT; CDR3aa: CASSLVSSGSDTQYF
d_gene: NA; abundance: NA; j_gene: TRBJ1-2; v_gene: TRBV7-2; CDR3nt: TGTGCCAGCAGCTTAGGCCAGGGGATCGACTATGGCTACACCTTC; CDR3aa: CASSLGQGIDYGYTF
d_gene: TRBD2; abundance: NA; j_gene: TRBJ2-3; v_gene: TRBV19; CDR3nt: TGTGCCAGTAGCAATCTAGCGGGAGAGGGAGATACGCAGTATTTT; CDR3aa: CASSNLAGEGDTQYF
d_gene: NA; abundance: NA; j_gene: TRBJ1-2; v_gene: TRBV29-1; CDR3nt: TGCAGCGTTGTCGAATACAGCTATGGCTACACCTTC; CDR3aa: CSVVEYSYGYTF
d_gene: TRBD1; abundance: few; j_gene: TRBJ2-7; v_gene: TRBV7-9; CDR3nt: TGTGCCAGCAGCTTAGGGGGGACAGGGTCTTGGGAGCAGTACTTC; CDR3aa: CASSLGGTGSWEQYF
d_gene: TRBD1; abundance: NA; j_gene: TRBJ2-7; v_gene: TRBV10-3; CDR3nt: TGTGCCATCAGGAGGGACAGGGGCTCCTACGAGCAGTACTTC; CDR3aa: CAIRRDRGSYEQYF
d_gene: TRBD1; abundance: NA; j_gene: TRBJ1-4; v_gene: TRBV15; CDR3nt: TGTGCCACCAGCACGACAGGGAACTCTCTTGGAAAACTGTTTTTT; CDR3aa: CATSTTGNSLGKLFF
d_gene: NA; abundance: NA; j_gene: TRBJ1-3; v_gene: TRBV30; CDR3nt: TGTGCCTGGAGCGATCCTTCGGGGAGTTCTGGAAACACCATATATTTT; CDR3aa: CAWSDPSGSSGNTIYF
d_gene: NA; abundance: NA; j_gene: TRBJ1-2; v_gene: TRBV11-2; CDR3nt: TGTGCCAGCAGCTTGGGGGGAATTTACGGCTACACCTTC; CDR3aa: CASSLGGIYGYTF
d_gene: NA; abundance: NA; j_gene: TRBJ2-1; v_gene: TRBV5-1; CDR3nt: TGCGCCAGCGGTAGAAGGGCAGGGGCGTCGGCTGAGCAGTTCTTC; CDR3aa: CASGRRAGASAEQFF
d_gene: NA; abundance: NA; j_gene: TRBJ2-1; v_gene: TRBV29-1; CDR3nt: TGCAGCGTTGTAGTTGTCGAGCAGTTCTTC; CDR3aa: CSVVVVEQFF
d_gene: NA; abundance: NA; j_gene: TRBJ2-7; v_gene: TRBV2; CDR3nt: TGTGCCACCCGTGGGCCAACGGGGTCCTACGAGCAGTACTTC; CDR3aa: CATRGPTGSYEQYF
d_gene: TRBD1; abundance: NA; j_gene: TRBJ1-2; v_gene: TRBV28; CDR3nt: TGTGCCAGCACCAGTGGCAGGGGGACTCCTGGCCACACCTTC; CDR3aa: CASTSGRGTPGHTF
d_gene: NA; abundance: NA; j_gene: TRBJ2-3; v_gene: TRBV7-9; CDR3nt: TGTGCCAGCAGCTTAGACGGGTCCGGTACGCAGTATTTT; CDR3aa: CASSLDGSGTQYF
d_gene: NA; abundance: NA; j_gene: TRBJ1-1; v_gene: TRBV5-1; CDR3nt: TGCGCCAGCAGCTTGTTAGGAGGGGACACTGAAGCTTTCTTT; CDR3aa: CASSLLGGDTEAFF
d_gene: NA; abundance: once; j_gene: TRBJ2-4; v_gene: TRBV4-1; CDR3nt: TGCGCCAGCAGCCAAGGAGCGGGTAGGGGACTCTTAGCCAAAAACATTCAGTACTTC; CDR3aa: CASSQGAGRGLLAKNIQYF
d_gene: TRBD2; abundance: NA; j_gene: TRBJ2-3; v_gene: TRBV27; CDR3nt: TGTGCCAGCAGTTATTTTGCTAGCGGGAGTAGGAGCACAGATACGCAGTATTTT; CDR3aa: CASSYFASGSRSTDTQYF
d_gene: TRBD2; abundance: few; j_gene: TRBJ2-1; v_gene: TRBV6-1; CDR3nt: TGTGCCAGCAGGTACCAACTAGCGGGAGTCAATGAGCAGTTCTTC; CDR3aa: CASRYQLAGVNEQFF
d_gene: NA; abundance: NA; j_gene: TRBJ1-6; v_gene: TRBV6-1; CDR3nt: TGTGCCAGCAATCGGGGGGACGGATCACCCCTCCACTTT; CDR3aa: CASNRGDGSPLHF
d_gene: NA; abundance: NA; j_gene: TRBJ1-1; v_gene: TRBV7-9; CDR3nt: TGTTCCAGTTCAATGCGGAACACTGAAGCTTTCTTT; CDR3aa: CSSSMRNTEAFF
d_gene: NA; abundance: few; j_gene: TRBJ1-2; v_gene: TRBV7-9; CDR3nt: TGTGCCAGCAGCTGGTCGAGGGCAGAAGGTGGCTACACCTTC; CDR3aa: CASSWSRAEGGYTF
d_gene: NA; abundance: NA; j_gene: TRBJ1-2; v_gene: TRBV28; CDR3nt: TGTGCCAGCAGTTTATGGAAGACAGGAGATAACTATGGCTACACCTTC; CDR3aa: CASSLWKTGDNYGYTF
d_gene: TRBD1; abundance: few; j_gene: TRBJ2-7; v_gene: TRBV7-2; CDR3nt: TGTGCCAGCAGCTCGGGACAGAACCACGAGCAGTACTTC; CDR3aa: CASSSGQNHEQYF
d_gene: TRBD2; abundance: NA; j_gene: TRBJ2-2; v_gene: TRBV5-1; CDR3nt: TGCGCCAGCAGTTACACTAGCGGGGGGGCCGAGGAGCTGTTTTTT; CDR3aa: CASSYTSGGAEELFF
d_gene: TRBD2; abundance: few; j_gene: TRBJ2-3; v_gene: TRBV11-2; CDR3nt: TGTGCCAGCAGCTATAGCGGGAGGGAGGCAGATACGCAGTATTTT; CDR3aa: CASSYSGREADTQYF
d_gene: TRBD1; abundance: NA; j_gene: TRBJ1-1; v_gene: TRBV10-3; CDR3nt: TGTGCCATCAGTGCCCGGGACAGTACTACCGGCACTGAAGCTTTCTTT; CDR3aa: CAISARDSTTGTEAFF
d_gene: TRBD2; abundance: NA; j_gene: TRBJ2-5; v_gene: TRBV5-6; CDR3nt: TGTGCCAGCAGCCACCGGCGGACTAGCGGGGTATCGACCCAGTACTTC; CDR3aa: CASSHRRTSGVSTQYF
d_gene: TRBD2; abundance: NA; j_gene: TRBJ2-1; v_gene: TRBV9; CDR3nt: TGTGCCAGCAGCGTAGTCGGTAGCGGGAGAGGTGAGCAGTTCTTC; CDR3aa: CASSVVGSGRGEQFF